This T cell receptor (beta chain) was observed in a study of Graves' ophthalmopathy and Graves' hyperthyroidism. Whole-study context: The authors collected peripheral blood at initial diagnosis, before any treatment.

Points from the study as a whole: The blood repertoire also included most expanded thyroid clonotypes above 0.001 frequency. A 13-signature model separated ophthalmopathy from stable hyperthyroidism, reaching around 90% sensitivity and roughly 82% specificity cross-validated.

On this clonotype: Its antigen is not identified.

RNA transcripts yielded amplified TCR beta CDR3 regions. HTBI primers primed a first-round RT-PCR, and a second-round multiplex PCR followed. TCRdb fed the multiplex PCR reads into MiXCR, producing one record per CDR3 protein. The repertoire consists of about 700,000 distinct CDR3 sequences, with roughly two fifths occurring once and the leading ten covering less than 55%. Sequenced: peripheral blood. The sequence derives from an adult man with Graves' ophthalmopathy.

Here the CDR3 DNA reads TGTGCCAGTGCAAAAACAGGGGCGATCAATCAGCCCCAGCATTTT. Amino acids: CASAKTGAINQPQHF. The chain uses TRBV19 and TRBJ1-5, with 7 bases identical to TRBD1. The ends lost 8 bases at V and 3 bases at J; junction bases unmatched: 10. CDR3 length: 15 amino acids. Germline-derived CDR1 and CDR2 are LNHDA and SQIVND (reference sequence).